Presented here are 2 T cell receptor beta chains from one specimen sequenced in a study of tumor and adjacent non-tumor tissue in lung cancer. TCRbeta libraries were built with three rounds of nested PCR, modified from ARM-PCR. MiXCR, run by TCRdb on the multiplex PCR reads, gives a single entry per CDR3 protein. The sample consists of 91,000 or so distinct CDR3 sequences, roughly 66% of them appearing once. This sample's RNA came from whole unsorted tissue. The sequenced sample consisted of lung tumor tissue. These receptors all stem from a man aged 55 to 70 with non-small cell lung cancer.

The genes are TRBV5-6 and TRBJ2-7; 8 positions agree with TRBD1. CDR1 is SGHDT, CDR2 YYEEEE, per germline. This CDR3 comprises 15 residues. The V and J ends lost 7 bases and 3 bases, in that order; junction bases with no gene match: 12. CDR3 coding DNA: TGTGCCAGCCGTGTCTGGGGACAGGCAAGCTACGAGCAGTACTTC. Amino acid sequence: CASRVWGQASYEQYF.

This chain uses TRBV20-1 with TRBJ1-4; D gene ambiguous. The germline gives CDR1 DFQATT, CDR2 SNEGSKA (reference sequence). The CDR3 loop spans 11 amino acids. The CDR3 is CNAVKNEKLFF. CDR3 coding DNA: TGCAATGCAGTCAAGAATGAAAAACTGTTTTTT.